This is a list of T cell receptor beta chains from one sample in a study of T cells after yellow fever vaccination. Using its own MiXCR run on the 5' RACE reads, TCRdb lists one record per CDR3 protein. The table records 300,000 or so distinct CDR3 sequences, approximately 13% of them present only once. Sequenced here: CD4+ T cells sorted from PBMCs, sampled 45 days after the yellow fever booster vaccination. All receptors derive from a man aged 25-45 years who received the YFV17D yellow fever vaccine. Both conserved end residues are part of each CDR3. D genes are given only for firm matches. The listing skips clone size in some rows; elsewhere it reads once, few, many or a size class.

clone_size: few
j_call: TRBJ2-3
cdr3_length: 16
d_call: TRBD1
v_call: TRBV27
cdr3_aa: CASSLGDRGSTDTQYF
cdr3_nt: TGTGCCAGCAGTTTGGGTGACAGGGGCAGCACAGATACGCAGTATTTT

clone_size: NA
j_call: TRBJ2-7
cdr3_length: 16
d_call: TRBD1
v_call: TRBV12-5
cdr3_aa: CASGLVGQELSYEQYF
cdr3_nt: TGTGCTAGTGGTTTGGTCGGACAGGAACTTTCCTACGAGCAGTACTTC

clone_size: few
j_call: TRBJ2-3
cdr3_length: 16
d_call: TRBD2
v_call: TRBV29-1
cdr3_aa: CSVDGLAGGPVDTQYF
cdr3_nt: TGCAGCGTTGATGGACTAGCGGGAGGGCCCGTAGATACGCAGTATTTT

clone_size: NA
j_call: TRBJ2-2
cdr3_length: 17
d_call: TRBD2
v_call: TRBV10-3
cdr3_aa: CAISRLAGGVGSGELFF
cdr3_nt: TGTGCCATCAGCCGACTAGCGGGAGGGGTCGGGTCCGGGGAGCTGTTTTTT

clone_size: many
j_call: TRBJ2-2
cdr3_length: 12
d_call: TRBD2
v_call: TRBV29-1
cdr3_aa: CSVDSGAGELFF
cdr3_nt: TGCAGCGTTGATAGCGGGGCCGGGGAGCTGTTTTTT

clone_size: NA
j_call: TRBJ2-7
cdr3_length: 12
d_call: NA
v_call: TRBV29-1
cdr3_aa: CSVGGQSYEQYF
cdr3_nt: TGCAGCGTGGGGGGACAGTCCTACGAGCAGTACTTC

clone_size: few
j_call: TRBJ2-3
cdr3_length: 14
d_call: TRBD2
v_call: TRBV7-2
cdr3_aa: CASRQAGAADTQYF
cdr3_nt: TGTGCCAGCAGACAAGCGGGAGCGGCAGATACGCAGTATTTT

clone_size: NA
j_call: TRBJ2-7
cdr3_length: 15
d_call: NA
v_call: TRBV7-9
cdr3_aa: CASSQPERGHYEQYF
cdr3_nt: TGTGCCAGCAGCCAACCCGAGCGGGGACACTACGAGCAGTACTTC

clone_size: NA
j_call: TRBJ2-1
cdr3_length: 15
d_call: TRBD2
v_call: TRBV20-1
cdr3_aa: CSARPPSGAINEQFF
cdr3_nt: TGCAGTGCTCGACCGCCTAGCGGGGCGATCAATGAGCAGTTCTTC

clone_size: NA
j_call: TRBJ1-2
cdr3_length: 15
d_call: NA
v_call: TRBV5-1
cdr3_aa: CASSLRGPQPYGYTF
cdr3_nt: TGCGCCAGCAGCTTGCGGGGCCCTCAGCCCTATGGCTACACCTTC

clone_size: NA
j_call: TRBJ1-1
cdr3_length: 16
d_call: TRBD1
v_call: TRBV6-1
cdr3_aa: CASSPTRTGKNTEAFF
cdr3_nt: TGTGCCAGCAGTCCCACCCGGACAGGGAAGAACACTGAAGCTTTCTTT

clone_size: NA
j_call: TRBJ1-1
cdr3_length: 15
d_call: NA
v_call: TRBV27
cdr3_aa: CASSLGGDLNTEAFF
cdr3_nt: TGTGCCAGCAGTTTGGGTGGAGACCTGAACACTGAAGCTTTCTTT

clone_size: NA
j_call: TRBJ2-1
cdr3_length: 14
d_call: TRBD2
v_call: TRBV12-3/TRBV12-4
cdr3_aa: CASTGGSEYNEQFF
cdr3_nt: TGTGCCAGCACCGGCGGGAGTGAGTACAATGAGCAGTTCTTC

clone_size: few
j_call: TRBJ2-7
cdr3_length: 15
d_call: NA
v_call: TRBV15
cdr3_aa: CATSRDGTGTYEQYF
cdr3_nt: TGTGCCACCAGCAGAGATGGGACGGGAACCTACGAGCAGTACTTC

clone_size: few
j_call: TRBJ1-1
cdr3_length: 13
d_call: NA
v_call: TRBV12-3/TRBV12-4
cdr3_aa: CASAGSLNTEAFF
cdr3_nt: TGTGCCAGCGCGGGTTCGTTGAACACTGAAGCTTTCTTT

clone_size: few
j_call: TRBJ2-2
cdr3_length: 15
d_call: NA
v_call: TRBV10-3
cdr3_aa: CAISKDGANTGELFF
cdr3_nt: TGTGCCATCAGCAAGGACGGTGCGAACACCGGGGAGCTGTTTTTT

clone_size: NA
j_call: TRBJ2-3
cdr3_length: 17
d_call: NA
v_call: TRBV20-1
cdr3_aa: CSARDPGAGHGTDTQYF
cdr3_nt: TGCAGTGCTAGAGATCCCGGGGCGGGACATGGCACAGATACGCAGTATTTT

clone_size: NA
j_call: TRBJ2-7
cdr3_length: 15
d_call: NA
v_call: TRBV13
cdr3_aa: CASSSRQVLSYEQYF
cdr3_nt: TGTGCCAGCAGCTCCCGACAGGTCCTTTCCTACGAGCAGTACTTC

clone_size: few
j_call: TRBJ2-1
cdr3_length: 16
d_call: TRBD2
v_call: TRBV4-2
cdr3_aa: CASRLEGTSGNNEQFF
cdr3_nt: TGTGCCAGCAGGTTAGAAGGGACTAGCGGAAACAATGAGCAGTTCTTC

clone_size: NA
j_call: TRBJ2-5
cdr3_length: 14
d_call: NA
v_call: TRBV5-1
cdr3_aa: CASSLDRAVETQYF
cdr3_nt: TGCGCCAGCAGCTTGGACAGGGCTGTAGAGACCCAGTACTTC

clone_size: NA
j_call: TRBJ2-7
cdr3_length: 15
d_call: TRBD1
v_call: TRBV19
cdr3_aa: CASSIGDRGSYEQYF
cdr3_nt: TGTGCCAGTAGTATCGGTGACAGGGGGTCCTACGAGCAGTACTTC

clone_size: NA
j_call: TRBJ2-3
cdr3_length: 17
d_call: NA
v_call: TRBV7-9
cdr3_aa: CASSRLDVGAVADTQYF
cdr3_nt: TGTGCCAGCAGCCGCCTCGACGTCGGGGCTGTAGCAGATACGCAGTATTTT

clone_size: few
j_call: TRBJ1-1
cdr3_length: 12
d_call: NA
v_call: TRBV29-1
cdr3_aa: CSVEDSPTEAFF
cdr3_nt: TGCAGCGTTGAAGATTCCCCCACTGAAGCTTTCTTT

clone_size: few
j_call: TRBJ2-3
cdr3_length: 15
d_call: NA
v_call: TRBV28
cdr3_aa: CASAQPGRGPDTQYF
cdr3_nt: TGTGCCAGCGCCCAGCCAGGAAGGGGTCCAGATACGCAGTATTTT

clone_size: NA
j_call: TRBJ2-7
cdr3_length: 14
d_call: NA
v_call: TRBV20-1
cdr3_aa: CSARDPREAYEQYF
cdr3_nt: TGCAGTGCTAGAGATCCCAGGGAGGCCTACGAGCAGTACTTC

clone_size: few
j_call: TRBJ1-6
cdr3_length: 15
d_call: NA
v_call: TRBV15
cdr3_aa: CATSRDPGGGSPLHF
cdr3_nt: TGTGCCACCAGCAGGGACCCGGGGGGAGGGTCACCCCTCCACTTT

clone_size: few
j_call: TRBJ2-3
cdr3_length: 14
d_call: NA
v_call: TRBV6-4
cdr3_aa: CASSVNRNTDTQYF
cdr3_nt: TGTGCCAGCAGTGTAAACAGAAACACAGATACGCAGTATTTT

clone_size: NA
j_call: TRBJ2-7
cdr3_length: 14
d_call: NA
v_call: TRBV12-3/TRBV12-4
cdr3_aa: CASSFGGLQLEQYF
cdr3_nt: TGTGCCAGCAGTTTCGGGGGGCTCCAACTCGAGCAGTACTTC

clone_size: NA
j_call: TRBJ2-1
cdr3_length: 16
d_call: NA
v_call: TRBV28
cdr3_aa: CASRGLAATSYNEQFF
cdr3_nt: TGTGCCAGCAGGGGATTAGCGGCCACCTCCTACAATGAGCAGTTCTTC

clone_size: NA
j_call: TRBJ2-5
cdr3_length: 13
d_call: NA
v_call: TRBV6-2/TRBV6-3
cdr3_aa: CASSPWAQETQYF
cdr3_nt: TGTGCCAGCAGCCCCTGGGCCCAAGAGACCCAGTACTTC

clone_size: many
j_call: TRBJ1-1
cdr3_length: 14
d_call: NA
v_call: TRBV5-1
cdr3_aa: CASSSGHLNTEAFF
cdr3_nt: TGCGCCAGCAGCTCAGGGCACTTGAACACTGAAGCTTTCTTT

clone_size: NA
j_call: TRBJ2-1
cdr3_length: 18
d_call: NA
v_call: TRBV24-1
cdr3_aa: CATSDPRPSYNGRNEQFF
cdr3_nt: TGTGCCACCAGTGATCCCCGCCCGTCCTATAATGGACGGAATGAGCAGTTCTTC

clone_size: NA
j_call: TRBJ2-5
cdr3_length: 16
d_call: NA
v_call: TRBV7-2
cdr3_aa: CASSLAYETPRETQYF
cdr3_nt: TGTGCCAGCAGCTTAGCGTACGAGACTCCTCGAGAGACCCAGTACTTC

clone_size: NA
j_call: TRBJ2-3
cdr3_length: 13
d_call: NA
v_call: TRBV29-1
cdr3_aa: CSVRRGAQDTQYF
cdr3_nt: TGCAGCGTCCGTCGGGGGGCGCAAGATACGCAGTATTTT